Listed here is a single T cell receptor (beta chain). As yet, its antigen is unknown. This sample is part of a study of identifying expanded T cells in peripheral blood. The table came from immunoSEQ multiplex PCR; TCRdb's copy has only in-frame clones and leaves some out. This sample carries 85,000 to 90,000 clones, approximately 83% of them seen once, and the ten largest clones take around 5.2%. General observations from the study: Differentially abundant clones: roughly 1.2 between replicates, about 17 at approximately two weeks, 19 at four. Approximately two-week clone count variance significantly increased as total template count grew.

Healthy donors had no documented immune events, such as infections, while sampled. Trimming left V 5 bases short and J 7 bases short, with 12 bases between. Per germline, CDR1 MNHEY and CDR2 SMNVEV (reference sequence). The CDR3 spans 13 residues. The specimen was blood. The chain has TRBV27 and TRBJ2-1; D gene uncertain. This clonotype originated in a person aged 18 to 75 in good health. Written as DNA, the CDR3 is TGTGCCAGCAGTCCCTCATCCCGAAATGAGCAGTTCTTC. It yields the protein CASSPSSRNEQFF.